This is a list of T cell receptor beta chains from one sample in a study of T cell responses to AZD1222 COVID-19 vaccine. The assay was immunoSEQ multiplex PCR, and TCRdb's table has in-frame clones only and misses some. Among 18,000 or so clones listed, around nine tenths were seen once. The material was peripheral blood, obtained 28 days after the second AZD1222 dose. The origin of the receptors is an adult who received the AZD1222 COVID-19 vaccine. CDR3s include the opening cysteine and the closing phenylalanine or tryptophan. Fields, in order: J gene, V gene, CDR3 protein.

>TRBJ2-1|TRBV28
CASSQQGNEQFF
>TRBJ2-7|TRBV28
CASSLRGALYEQYF
>TRBJ1-3|TRBV10-3
CAISTGTGVSSGNTIYF
>TRBJ1-5|TRBV19
CASSIDIQAVGQPQHF
>TRBJ2-1|TRBV5-1
CASSPGGGLPPYNEQFF
>TRBJ2-3|TRBV6-5
CASSSYSSTDTQYF
>TRBJ2-3|TRBV6-5
CASSSPGSPTDTQYF
>TRBJ2-3|TRBV7-9
CASSLTRGGSDTQYF
>TRBJ1-4|TRBV6-1
CASSEGYNSKLFF
>TRBJ2-1|TRBV24-1
CATSTSGDSYNEQFF
>TRBJ2-5|TRBV7-8
CASTWGTSGVETQYF
>TRBJ2-7|TRBV7-3
CASSLMAGGVNEQYF
>TRBJ2-5|TRBV3-1/TRBV3-2
CASSSGETQYF